This T cell receptor (beta chain) was identified during a study of cytomegalovirus exposure and HLA in healthy donors. Study results and caveats: By HLA locus, TCR association rates varied in a later analysis, with DRB1 showing the most and HLA-C the fewest. About 180 TCR beta chains were listed as cytomegalovirus-associated.

This clone was seen a handful of times. Its antigen is unidentified. The primer mix had 60 Vbeta and 13 Jbeta primers. TCRdb's table, derived via immunoSEQ multiplex PCR, lists solely in-frame clones and lacks some. The sample carries around 100,000 clones, roughly 9.1% recorded once. Germline V lookup: CDR1 SGHVS, CDR2 FNYEAQ. This CDR3 has 17 amino acids. J lost 3 bases, V lost 1 base, and 6 bases had no gene match. The source material was PBMCs. This chain connects TRBV7-6 to TRBJ2-7, with TRBD2 matching 13 bases. The receptor was isolated from a man aged 35 to 55 in good health and CMV-seropositive. This CDR3 reads CASSLDDGTSGDYEQYF. The CDR3 DNA reads TGTGCCAGCAGCTTAGACGATGGGACTAGCGGGGACTACGAGCAGTACTTC.